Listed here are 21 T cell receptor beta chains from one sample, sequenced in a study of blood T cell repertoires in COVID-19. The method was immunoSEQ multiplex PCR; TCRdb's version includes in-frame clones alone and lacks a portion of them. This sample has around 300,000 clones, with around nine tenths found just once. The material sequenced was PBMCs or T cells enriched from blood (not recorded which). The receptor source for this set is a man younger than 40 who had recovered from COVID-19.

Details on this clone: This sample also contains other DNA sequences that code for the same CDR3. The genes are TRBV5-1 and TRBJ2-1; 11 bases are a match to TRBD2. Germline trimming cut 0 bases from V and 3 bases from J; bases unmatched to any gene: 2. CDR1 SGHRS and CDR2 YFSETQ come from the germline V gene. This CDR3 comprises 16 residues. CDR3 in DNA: TGCGCCAGCAGCTTGGGGCTAGCGGGGGGCTACAATGAGCAGTTCTTC. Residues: CASSLGLAGGYNEQFF.

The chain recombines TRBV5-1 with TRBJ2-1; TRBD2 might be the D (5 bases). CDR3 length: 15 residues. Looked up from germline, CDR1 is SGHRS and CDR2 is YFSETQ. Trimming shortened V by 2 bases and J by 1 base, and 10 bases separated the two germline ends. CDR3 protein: CASSFGTGSYNEQFF. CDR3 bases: TGCGCCAGCAGCTTCGGAACGGGGTCCTACAATGAGCAGTTCTTC. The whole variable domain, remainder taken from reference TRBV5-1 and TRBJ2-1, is KAGVTQTPRYLIKTRGQQVTLSCSPISGHRSVSWYQQTPGQGLQFLFEYFSETQRNKGNFPGRFSGRQFSNSRSEMNVSTLELGDSALYLCASSFGTGSYNEQFFGPGTRLTVL.

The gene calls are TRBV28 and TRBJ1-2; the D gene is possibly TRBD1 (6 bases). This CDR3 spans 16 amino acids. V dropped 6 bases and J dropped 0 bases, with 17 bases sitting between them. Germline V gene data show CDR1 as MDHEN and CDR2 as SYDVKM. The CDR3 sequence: CASRNRGQKANYGYTF. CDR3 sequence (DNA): TGTGCCAGCAGGAATAGAGGACAGAAAGCTAACTATGGCTACACCTTC.

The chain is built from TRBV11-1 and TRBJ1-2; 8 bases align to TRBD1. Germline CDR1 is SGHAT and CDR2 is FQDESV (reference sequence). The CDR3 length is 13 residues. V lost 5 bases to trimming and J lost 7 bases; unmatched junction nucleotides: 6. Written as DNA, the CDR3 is TGTGCCAGCAGCCAGGACAGGGAATCTGGCTACACCTTC. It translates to CASSQDRESGYTF.

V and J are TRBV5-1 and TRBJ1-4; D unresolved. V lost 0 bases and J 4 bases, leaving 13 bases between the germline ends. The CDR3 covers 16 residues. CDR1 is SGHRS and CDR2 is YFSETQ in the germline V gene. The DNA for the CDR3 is TGCGCCAGCAGCTTGGGTGGTGGTTTCGGTAATGAAAAACTGTTTTTT. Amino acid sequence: CASSLGGGFGNEKLFF.

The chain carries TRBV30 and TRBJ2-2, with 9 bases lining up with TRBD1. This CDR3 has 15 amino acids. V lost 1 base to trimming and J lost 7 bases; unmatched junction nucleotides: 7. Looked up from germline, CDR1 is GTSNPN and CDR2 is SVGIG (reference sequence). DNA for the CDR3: TGTGCCTGGAGTGACCCCGGGACAGGGTTCGGGGAGCTGTTTTTT. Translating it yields CAWSDPGTGFGELFF.

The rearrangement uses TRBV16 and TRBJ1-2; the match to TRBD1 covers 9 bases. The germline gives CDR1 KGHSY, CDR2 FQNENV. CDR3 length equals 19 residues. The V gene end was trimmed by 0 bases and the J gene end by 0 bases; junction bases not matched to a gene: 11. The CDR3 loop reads CASSQSLNRGLLTNYGYTF. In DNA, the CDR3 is TGTGCCAGCAGCCAATCCCTTAACAGGGGGCTTCTTACTAACTATGGCTACACCTTC. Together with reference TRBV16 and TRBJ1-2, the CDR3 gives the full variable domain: GEEVAQTPKHLVRGEGQKAKLYCAPIKGHSYVFWYQQVLKNEFKFLISFQNENVFDETGMPKERFSAKCLPNSPCSLEIQATKLEDSAVYFCASSQSLNRGLLTNYGYTFGSGTRLTVV.

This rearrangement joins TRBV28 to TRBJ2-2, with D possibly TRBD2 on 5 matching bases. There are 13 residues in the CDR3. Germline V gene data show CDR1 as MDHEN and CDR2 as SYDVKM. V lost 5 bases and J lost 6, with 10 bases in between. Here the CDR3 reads CASSPLEPGELFF. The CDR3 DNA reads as TGTGCCAGCAGTCCACTAGAACCCGGGGAGCTGTTTTTT.

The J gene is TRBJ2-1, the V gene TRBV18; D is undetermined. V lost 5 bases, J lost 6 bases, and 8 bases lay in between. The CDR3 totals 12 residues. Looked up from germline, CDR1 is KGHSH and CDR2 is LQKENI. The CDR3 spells CASSAAANEQFF. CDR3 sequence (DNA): TGTGCCAGCTCAGCGGCGGCCAATGAGCAGTTCTTC.

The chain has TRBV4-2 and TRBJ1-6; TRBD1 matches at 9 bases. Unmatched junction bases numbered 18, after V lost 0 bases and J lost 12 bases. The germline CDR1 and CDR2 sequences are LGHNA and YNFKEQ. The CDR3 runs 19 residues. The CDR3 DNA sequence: TGTGCCAGCAGCCAAGATTTTGTTTCAGGCGGACAGGGGCCTTTACCCCTCCACTTT. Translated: CASSQDFVSGGQGPLPLHF.

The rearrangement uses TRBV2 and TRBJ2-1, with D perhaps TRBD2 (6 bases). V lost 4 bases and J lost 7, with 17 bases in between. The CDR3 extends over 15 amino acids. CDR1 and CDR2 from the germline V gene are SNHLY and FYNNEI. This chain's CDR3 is CASSVTSWGGNEQFF. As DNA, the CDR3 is TGTGCCAGCAGTGTAACTAGCTGGGGAGGAAATGAGCAGTTCTTC.

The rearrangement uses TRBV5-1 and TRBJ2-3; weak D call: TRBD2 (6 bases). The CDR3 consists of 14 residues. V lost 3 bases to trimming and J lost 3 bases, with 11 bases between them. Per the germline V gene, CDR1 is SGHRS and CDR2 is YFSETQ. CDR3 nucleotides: TGCGCCAGCAGCTCGGGACTTAGGACAGATACGCAGTATTTT. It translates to CASSSGLRTDTQYF.

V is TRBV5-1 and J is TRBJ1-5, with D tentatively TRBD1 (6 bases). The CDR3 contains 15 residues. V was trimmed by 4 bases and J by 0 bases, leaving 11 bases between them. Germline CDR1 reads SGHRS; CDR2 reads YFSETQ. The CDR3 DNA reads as TGCGCCAGCAGCCCCACAGGGCATAGCAATCAGCCCCAGCATTTT. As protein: CASSPTGHSNQPQHF.

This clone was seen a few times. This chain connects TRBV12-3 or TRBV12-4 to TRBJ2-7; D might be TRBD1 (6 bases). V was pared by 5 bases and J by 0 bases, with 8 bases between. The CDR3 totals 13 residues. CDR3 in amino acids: CASSDRSSYEQYF. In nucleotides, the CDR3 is TGTGCCAGCAGTGACAGGAGCTCCTACGAGCAGTACTTC.

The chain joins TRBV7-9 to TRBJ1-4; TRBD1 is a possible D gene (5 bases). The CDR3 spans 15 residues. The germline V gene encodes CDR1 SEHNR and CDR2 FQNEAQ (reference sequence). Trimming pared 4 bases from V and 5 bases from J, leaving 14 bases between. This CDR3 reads CASSSPGVPNEKLFF. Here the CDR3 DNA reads TGTGCCAGCAGCTCCCCGGGGGTCCCGAATGAAAAACTGTTTTTT.

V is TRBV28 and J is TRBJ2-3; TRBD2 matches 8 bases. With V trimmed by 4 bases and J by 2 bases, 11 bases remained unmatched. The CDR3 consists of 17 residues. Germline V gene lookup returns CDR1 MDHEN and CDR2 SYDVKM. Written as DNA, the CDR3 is TGTGCCAGCAGTTCCCCAACTAGCGGAGGGCTCACAGATACGCAGTATTTT. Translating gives CASSSPTSGGLTDTQYF.

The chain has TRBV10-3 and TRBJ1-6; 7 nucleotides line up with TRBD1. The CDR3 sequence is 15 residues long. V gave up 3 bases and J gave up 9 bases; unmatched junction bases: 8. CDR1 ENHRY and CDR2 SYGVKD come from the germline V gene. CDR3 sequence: CAISDDRVKGSPLHF. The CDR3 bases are TGTGCCATCAGTGACGACAGGGTGAAGGGTTCACCCCTCCACTTT.

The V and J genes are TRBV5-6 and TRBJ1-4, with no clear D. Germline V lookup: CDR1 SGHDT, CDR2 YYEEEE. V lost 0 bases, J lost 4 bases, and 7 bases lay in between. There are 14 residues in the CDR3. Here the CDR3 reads CASSLGGYNEKLFF. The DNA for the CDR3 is TGTGCCAGCAGCTTGGGCGGATATAATGAAAAACTGTTTTTT.

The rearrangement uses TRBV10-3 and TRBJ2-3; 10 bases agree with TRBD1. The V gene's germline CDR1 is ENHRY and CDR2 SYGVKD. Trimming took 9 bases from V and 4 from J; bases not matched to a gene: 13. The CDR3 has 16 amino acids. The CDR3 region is CAIRASDRGRPDTQYF. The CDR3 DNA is TGTGCCATTAGGGCTTCAGACAGGGGGCGACCAGATACGCAGTATTTT.

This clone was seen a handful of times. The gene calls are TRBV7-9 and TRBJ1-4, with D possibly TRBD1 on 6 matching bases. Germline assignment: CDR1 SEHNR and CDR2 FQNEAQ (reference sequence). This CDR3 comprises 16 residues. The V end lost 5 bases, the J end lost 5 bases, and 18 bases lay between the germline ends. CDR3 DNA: TGTGCCAGCAGCCCCCCGTCCTGGGGGCTGAATGAAAAACTGTTTTTT. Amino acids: CASSPPSWGLNEKLFF.

CDR3 DNA sequence: TGCGCCAGCAGCTTGGCAGGGGGCACAGATACGCAGTATTTT. Its protein is CASSLAGGTDTQYF. The V call is TRBV5-1, the J call TRBJ2-3, with D maybe TRBD1 (6 bases). Germline V gives CDR1 SGHRS, CDR2 YFSETQ. This CDR3 spans 14 amino acids. With 0 bases removed from V and 1 base from J, the gap between germline ends came to 6 bases.